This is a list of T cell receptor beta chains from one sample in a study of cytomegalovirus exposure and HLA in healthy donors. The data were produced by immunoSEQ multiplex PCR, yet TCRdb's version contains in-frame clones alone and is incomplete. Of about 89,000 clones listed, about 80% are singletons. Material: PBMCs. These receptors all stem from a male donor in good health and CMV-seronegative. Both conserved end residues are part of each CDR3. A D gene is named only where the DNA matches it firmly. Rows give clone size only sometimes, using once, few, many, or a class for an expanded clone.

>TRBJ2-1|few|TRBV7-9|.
TGTGCCAGCAGCCCCTACCCGGGACTGCCTAACAATGAGCAGTTCTTC
CASSPYPGLPNNEQFF
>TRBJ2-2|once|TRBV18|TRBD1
TGTGCCAGCTCACCACCGGGGACAGCGAACACCGGGGAGCTGTTTTTT
CASSPPGTANTGELFF
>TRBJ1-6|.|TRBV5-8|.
TGTGCCAGCAGCTTGCGTTTCTTTCAGAATTCACCCCTCCACTTT
CASSLRFFQNSPLHF
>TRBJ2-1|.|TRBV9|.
TGTGCCAGCAGCGTAGCTCCCGAGCCCTACAATGAGCAGTTCTTC
CASSVAPEPYNEQFF
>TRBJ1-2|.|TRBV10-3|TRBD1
TGTGCCATCAGTGAGTACACAGGGGGGGATGGCTACACCTTC
CAISEYTGGDGYTF
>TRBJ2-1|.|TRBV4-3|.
TGCGCCAGCAGCTCCCTAGGGAGGAACAATGAGCAGTTCTTC
CASSSLGRNNEQFF
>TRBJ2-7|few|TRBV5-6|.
TGTGCCAGCAGCGTTACAGGGACCTCCTACGAGCAGTACTTC
CASSVTGTSYEQYF
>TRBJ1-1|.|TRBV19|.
TGTGCCAGTAGTATGGACAGAGGGACTGAAGCTTTCTTT
CASSMDRGTEAFF
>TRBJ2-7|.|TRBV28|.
TGTGCCAGCAGCTCACACCGTTCGCCCTCCTACGAGCAGTACTTC
CASSSHRSPSYEQYF
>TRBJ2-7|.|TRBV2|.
TGTGTTTGCAAGCAGAAGGCGGCATACGAGCAGTACTTC
CVCKQKAAYEQYF
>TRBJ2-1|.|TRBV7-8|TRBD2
TGTGCCAGCAGCCCGACTAGCGGGAGTGATAATGAGCAGTTCTTC
CASSPTSGSDNEQFF
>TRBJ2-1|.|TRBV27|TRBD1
TGTGCCAGCAGTTGGGGGAACCGGGACAGGGCCGGGATTGTGAACAATGAGCAGTTCTTC
CASSWGNRDRAGIVNNEQFF
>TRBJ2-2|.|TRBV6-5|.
TGTGCCAGCAGTGTGGGGACACTTAACACCGGGGAGCTGTTTTTT
CASSVGTLNTGELFF
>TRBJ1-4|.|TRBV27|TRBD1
TGTGCCAGCAACCGTAGGGGGACAGGCATTGAAAAACTGTTTTTT
CASNRRGTGIEKLFF
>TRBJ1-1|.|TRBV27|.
TGTGCCAGCAGTTTATCGTTATTCGGTCCTTCAGAGAGGATGAACACTGAAGCTTTCTTT
CASSLSLFGPSERMNTEAFF